These 18 T cell receptor beta chains were all obtained from the same sample, sequenced in a study of blood T cell repertoires in COVID-19. The repertoire was sequenced with immunoSEQ multiplex PCR; TCRdb's copy has only in-frame clones and lacks some. The sample consists of about 380,000 clones, 80% to 90% of them appearing once. The specimen sequenced was peripheral blood. These receptors came from a man aged 40-49 years with acute or convalescent COVID-19.

CDR3 region: CASSEWDLGGQPQHF. For the CDR3, the DNA is TGTGCCAGCAGTGAGTGGGACCTAGGGGGTCAGCCCCAGCATTTT. V gene TRBV2 combines with J gene TRBJ1-5, with a tentative D call TRBD1 (6 bases). The CDR3 has 15 amino acids. The ends were cut back, 3 bases at V and 6 bases at J, with 15 bases in the middle. Germline V lookup: CDR1 SNHLY, CDR2 FYNNEI.

V usage is TRBV13 and J usage is TRBJ1-1; TRBD1 is a possible D gene (5 bases). This CDR3 contains 15 residues. The V gene's germline CDR1 is PRHDT and CDR2 FYEKMQ (reference sequence). Trimming cost V 1 base and J 4 bases, with 13 bases left between them. Here the CDR3 reads CASSLAPSRATEAFF. For the CDR3, the DNA is TGTGCCAGCAGCTTAGCCCCGTCCAGGGCCACTGAAGCTTTCTTT.

J is TRBJ2-2 and V is TRBV11-2, with D unclear. Looked up from germline, CDR1 is SGHAT and CDR2 is FQNNGV. This CDR3 contains 16 residues. V lost 3 bases to trimming and J lost 5 bases, with 16 bases between them. Here the CDR3 DNA reads TGTGCCAGCAGCTTTTTCCCCGGGTCTGGTACCGGGGAGCTGTTTTTT. Translation: CASSFFPGSGTGELFF.

The rearrangement uses TRBV28 and TRBJ1-5; maybe TRBD1 (5 bases). The CDR3 extends over 16 amino acids. Germline CDR1 is MDHEN and CDR2 is SYDVKM. Trimming took off 6 bases at V and 1 base at J, with 16 bases between the two ends. The CDR3 DNA is TGTGCCAGCAGCCATGGGGCAGGCTTAAGCAATCAGCCCCAGCATTTT. Its translation: CASSHGAGLSNQPQHF. The whole variable domain, remainder taken from reference TRBV28 and TRBJ1-5, is DVKVTQSSRYLVKRTGEKVFLECVQDMDHENMFWYRQDPGLGLRLIYFSYDVKMKEKGDIPEGYSVSREKKERFSLILESASTNQTSMYLCASSHGAGLSNQPQHFGDGTRLSIL.

The chain recombines TRBV11-3 with TRBJ2-2; no definite D call. The V gene lost 5 bases and the J gene lost 1 base, with 5 bases spanning the gap. Germline V gene data show CDR1 as SGHNT and CDR2 as YENEEA. The CDR3 covers 13 residues. CDR3 residues: CASSPLNTGELFF. The CDR3, as DNA: TGTGCCAGCAGCCCTCTGAACACCGGGGAGCTGTTTTTT.

The gene calls are TRBV7-2 and TRBJ2-7, with a possible D match to TRBD1 (5 bases). Germline V gene data show CDR1 as SGHTA and CDR2 as FQGNSA. The CDR3 runs to 13 residues. Trimming pared 5 bases from V and 4 bases from J, leaving 12 bases between. DNA for the CDR3: TGTGCCAGCAGCCCTCGACAGAGGTACGAGCAGTACTTC. Its protein is CASSPRQRYEQYF.

The V gene is TRBV6-5, the J gene TRBJ2-7, with D unclear. The CDR3 covers 12 residues. The V gene lost 4 bases and the J gene lost 1 base, with 5 bases spanning the gap. Germline V gene data show CDR1 as MNHEY and CDR2 as SVGAGI. Here the CDR3 reads CASSSYSYEQYF. CDR3 coding DNA: TGTGCCAGCAGTTCTTATTCCTACGAGCAGTACTTC.

The genes are TRBV4-1 and TRBJ1-5, with D possibly matching TRBD1 (5 bases). This CDR3 is built from 17 residues. The germline V gene has CDR1 MGHRA and CDR2 YSYEKL. V gave up 0 bases and J gave up 2 bases, with 14 bases separating them. The CDR3 is CASSQDTAREGNQPQHF. DNA for the CDR3: TGCGCCAGCAGCCAAGATACGGCCAGGGAGGGCAATCAGCCCCAGCATTTT.

The chain carries TRBV2 and TRBJ2-5, with a possible D match to TRBD2 (5 bases). Trimming removed 5 bases at V and 4 bases at J, with 17 bases between. From germline, CDR1 is SNHLY and CDR2 FYNNEI. The CDR3 consists of 15 residues. The CDR3 reads CASSRQWTGSETQYF. CDR3 bases: TGTGCCAGCAGTCGGCAGTGGACGGGGTCAGAGACCCAGTACTTC.

CDR3 loop: CAWSGGRREPQHF. In DNA, the CDR3 is TGTGCCTGGAGCGGAGGGCGGAGGGAGCCCCAGCATTTT. The chain has TRBV30 and TRBJ1-5; D not certain. Germline lookup yields CDR1 GTSNPN and CDR2 SVGIG (reference sequence). Trimming stripped 3 bases from V and 8 bases from J, with 14 bases between. The CDR3 length is 13 residues.

This clone occurred once. The chain joins TRBV5-1 to TRBJ1-5, with D maybe TRBD1 (5 bases). Trimming took off 4 bases at V and 7 bases at J, with 15 bases between the two ends. The CDR3 spans 14 residues. Germline V gives CDR1 SGHRS, CDR2 YFSETQ. The CDR3, as DNA: TGCGCCAGCAGCAGGGACGGGGAGGAACAGCCCCAGCATTTT. Translation: CASSRDGEEQPQHF.

The chain uses TRBV28 and TRBJ2-1, with 11 bases identical to TRBD2. Trimming at V came to 4 bases and at J to 10 bases, leaving 12 bases not matched to a gene. The CDR3 is 16 residues long. CDR1 is MDHEN and CDR2 is SYDVKM in the germline V gene. The CDR3 nucleotides are TGTGCCAGCAGTTCCCCTCATAGCGGGGGGGCCGAAGAGCAGTTCTTC. The encoded protein is CASSSPHSGGAEEQFF.

In this sample, this clone turned up once. The V gene is TRBV5-1, the J gene TRBJ1-5; D unclear. The CDR3 runs 17 residues. With 2 bases removed from V and 0 bases from J, the gap between germline ends came to 15 bases. The germline V gene has CDR1 SGHRS and CDR2 YFSETQ. The CDR3: CASSLNPGEGSNQPQHF. Here the CDR3 DNA reads TGCGCCAGCAGCTTAAACCCAGGAGAGGGTAGCAATCAGCCCCAGCATTTT. Filled out from reference TRBV5-1 and TRBJ1-5, the complete variable domain reads KAGVTQTPRYLIKTRGQQVTLSCSPISGHRSVSWYQQTPGQGLQFLFEYFSETQRNKGNFPGRFSGRQFSNSRSEMNVSTLELGDSALYLCASSLNPGEGSNQPQHFGDGTRLSIL.

J is TRBJ1-4 and V is TRBV5-8; the match to TRBD1 covers 11 bases. Trimming took 4 bases from V and 6 from J; bases not matched to a gene: 8. CDR3 length: 16 amino acids. Germline assignment: CDR1 SGHTS and CDR2 YDEGEE. CDR3 residues: CASSPGQGELDEKLFF. CDR3 in DNA: TGTGCCAGCAGCCCGGGACAGGGGGAGTTAGATGAAAAACTGTTTTTT.

The V call is TRBV6-1, the J call TRBJ2-7; D unclear. The V and J ends lost 3 bases and 3 bases respectively, with 6 bases between them. Per the germline V gene, CDR1 is MNHNS and CDR2 is SASEGT. The CDR3 runs to 12 residues. The CDR3 spells CASSDGDYEQYF. CDR3 nucleotides: TGTGCCAGCAGTGACGGTGACTACGAGCAGTACTTC.

The V gene is TRBV7-2, the J gene TRBJ1-3, with 9 positions matching TRBD1. The trim removed 5 bases at V and 2 bases at J, leaving 4 bases unmatched. The CDR3 contains 15 residues. Germline V gives CDR1 SGHTA, CDR2 FQGNSA. The DNA of the CDR3 is TGTGCCAGCAGCGCAAACAGGGGGCCTGGAAACACCATATATTTT. Protein sequence: CASSANRGPGNTIYF.

The chain joins TRBV4-1 to TRBJ1-2; D gene unclear. This CDR3 has 14 amino acids. Germline V gene lookup returns CDR1 MGHRA and CDR2 YSYEKL. The V end was cut by 0 bases, the J end by 5 bases, with 10 bases between. For the CDR3, the DNA is TGCGCCAGCAGCCAAGAATTCTTCGGTTATGGCTACACCTTC. Amino acids: CASSQEFFGYGYTF.

A note on this clone: Other nucleotide sequences from this sample produce the same CDR3. Here the CDR3 DNA reads TGCGCCAGCAGCTTGGGAGGCTCTGGAAACACCATATATTTT. Its translation is CASSLGGSGNTIYF. The V call is TRBV5-1, the J call TRBJ1-3; no definite D call. The germline V gene has CDR1 SGHRS and CDR2 YFSETQ. This CDR3 is 14 amino acids long. Trimming shortened V by 0 bases and J by 0 bases, and 4 bases separated the two germline ends.